This section outlines one TCR beta chain sequence together with its context. Its specific antigen is unknown. No much larger clonotype is one base removed from it; base qualities were not supplied. The time point tag for this specimen amounts to: pre-treatment sample, taken before nivolumab and TIL therapy. A phase I trial run at two centers enrolled adults with stage 4 NSCLC between October 2017 and 2020. The samples were drawn from an open-label, single-arm phase I trial testing tumor-infiltrating lymphocyte therapy combined with nivolumab in advanced non-small cell lung cancer. Blood mononuclear cells were isolated from EDTA tubes by Ficoll gradient and were snap-frozen as pellets, and DNA was extracted with a Qiagen mini-prep kit. The CDR1 and CDR2 encoded by the germline V gene are SGHAT and FQNNGV. The V end loses 6 bases and the J end loses 0 bases, and a stretch of 11 bases separates them. The CDR3, cysteine through phenylalanine, is 14 amino acids long. The CDR3 DNA has 42 bases and is translated from base 1.

This sample is part of a study of TIL therapy for anti-PD-1-resistant metastatic lung cancer (dated by TCRdb to the early 2020s). With respect to the entire study: Tumors were collected before any PD-1/PD-L1 blockade, after which patients were given nivolumab, and patients who progressed were given lymphodepletion, an infusion of expanded TIL and IL-2. Most of the cohort had lung adenocarcinoma, a few tumors were EGFR-mutant and two were ALK-rearranged, and half of the patients were current or former smokers. A median age of approximately 50 years (range about 38-80) and a median tumor PD-L1 proportion score of 6% were recorded among enrolled patients. Clonotypes were tracked across tumor, expanded TIL product and serial blood samples by T cell receptor beta sequencing of tumor and peripheral blood. Across the cohort, whole-exome sequencing showed a median non-synonymous tumor mutation burden of approximately 1.5 mutations per megabase. Overall study results and their limits: The baseline peripheral repertoire was partially replaced by infused TIL clonotypes, which then decayed over months, and no apparent association between persistence and response was found. The study protocol defined all tumor marker inferences as exploratory. The cohort was highly selected, with more treatment-naive, never-smoker and oncogene-addicted patients than typical, limiting generalizability.

TCR beta CDR3 regions were amplified from genomic DNA by bias-controlled multiplex PCR with the immunoSEQ v3 hsTCRB kit. An Illumina NextSeq 500 was used to sequence the TCR libraries, reaching 2 million or so read pairs at survey level or about 4.5-6 million at deep level. In the paper's pipeline: V, D and J genes were assigned, non-productive sequences were removed, and clonality was reported by immunoSEQ Analyzer software. Repertoires were compared by productive Simpson clonality and by the Morisita overlap index of productive TRB rearrangements between infused TIL and blood. Absolute clonotype counts in blood were estimated as lymphocyte count times CD3+ fraction times the clone's productive frequency. Here the immuneACCESS table is served through TCRdb, limited to in-frame sequences with V and J called. Missing clones are a known gap in these copies; in checked studies unresolved V genes cover under half, and the rest lacks a known reason. Clone size and V and J calls were adopted from that table, with D and trimming inferred from the DNA. This sample has 55,000 to 65,000 clones in its table, and more than 60% of those were observed once. In total, the top ten clones hold 1.5% to 2% of the sample.

This TCR derives from a person aged 25 to 80 with non-small cell lung cancer. Recombination joined TRBV11-2 with TRBJ1-1, with the D gene uncertain. The material sequenced was blood, taken at baseline. The CDR3 protein sequence reads: CASSSQYLNTEAFF. DNA sequence: TGTGCCAGCAGTTCTCAGTATCTGAACACTGAAGCTTTCTTT.